The 11 T cell receptor beta chains below were found in one sample sequenced in a study of radiation and T cells in renal cell carcinoma. Time point denoted: baseline pretreatment blood. The sample's treatment: 15 Gy SBRT to primary tumor, nephrectomy 4 weeks later. The protocol was immunoSEQ multiplex PCR, while the TCRdb copy is restricted to in-frame clones and leaves out a portion. The table records roughly 130,000 clones, about 88% of them present only once. The material was blood, obtained from a patient whose treatment included radiotherapy and nephrectomy. Receptors originate from a woman aged 45-65 years with renal cell carcinoma.

This clone was detected a few times. The rearrangement uses TRBV9 and TRBJ1-6; D perhaps matches TRBD1 (5 bases). Germline V gives CDR1 SGDLS, CDR2 YYNGEE. Trimming took off 2 bases at V and 7 bases at J, with 22 bases between the two ends. The CDR3 loop spans 18 amino acids. CDR3 region: CASSVALSGGARNSPLHF. CDR3 in DNA: TGTGCCAGCAGCGTGGCACTCTCCGGTGGGGCGAGGAATTCACCCCTCCACTTT.

A single count supports this clone. V usage is TRBV7-8 and J usage is TRBJ1-2; 10 bases align to TRBD1. The V gene's germline CDR1 is SGHVS and CDR2 FQNEAQ. The CDR3 extends over 16 amino acids. V gave up 1 base and J gave up 2 bases; unmatched junction bases: 4. This CDR3 reads CASSLGDRGGNYGYTF. CDR3 nucleotides: TGTGCCAGCAGCTTAGGGGACAGGGGAGGGAACTATGGCTACACCTTC.

J is TRBJ2-1 and V is TRBV2, with TRBD2 matching over 8 bases. V was pared by 2 bases and J by 4 bases, with 7 bases of the junction left unmatched. CDR1 is SNHLY and CDR2 is FYNNEI in the germline V gene. CDR3 length: 16 amino acids. This chain's CDR3 is CASSEPRGGLYNEQFF. CDR3 nucleotides: TGTGCCAGCAGTGAACCCCGCGGGGGGTTATACAATGAGCAGTTCTTC.

V is TRBV6-1 and J is TRBJ2-5; D may be TRBD1 (5 bases). In germline, CDR1 is MNHNS, CDR2 SASEGT. V dropped 8 bases and J dropped 5 bases, with 15 bases sitting between them. The CDR3 is 13 amino acids. In DNA, the CDR3 is TGTGCCAGCTACAGGTCAGGAACGGAGACCCAGTACTTC. Its translation is CASYRSGTETQYF.

The V call is TRBV28, the J call TRBJ2-5; the D gene is possibly TRBD2 (6 bases). The CDR3 has 12 amino acids. V was pared by 8 bases and J by 5 bases, with 12 bases between. Germline V gives CDR1 MDHEN, CDR2 SYDVKM. CDR3 nucleotides: TGTGCCAGCCTTTCTCGGGGGGAGACCCAGTACTTC. This gives the protein CASLSRGETQYF.

V gene TRBV4-2 combines with J gene TRBJ2-1; possibly TRBD1 for D (6 bases). Germline V gene lookup returns CDR1 LGHNA and CDR2 YNFKEQ. This CDR3 has 16 residues. The V end was cut by 2 bases, the J end by 4 bases, with 15 bases between. The CDR3 DNA reads TGTGCCAGCAGCCAACTCTTGGGGCAGGGGTACAATGAGCAGTTCTTC. The encoded protein is CASSQLLGQGYNEQFF.

The chain is built from TRBV19 and TRBJ2-6; 7 bases fit TRBD2. V shed 8 bases, J shed 0 bases, and the junction held 4 bases outside the gene matches. Germline-derived CDR1 and CDR2 are LNHDA and SQIVND (reference sequence). The CDR3 sequence is 15 residues long. The CDR3 spells CASSRGGSGANVLTF. The CDR3 DNA is TGTGCCAGTTCCCGCGGGGGCTCTGGGGCCAACGTCCTGACTTTC.

J is TRBJ1-4 and V is TRBV2; D might be TRBD1 (5 bases). Germline assignment: CDR1 SNHLY and CDR2 FYNNEI. V lost 10 bases and J 0 bases, leaving 21 bases between the germline ends. This CDR3 has 17 residues. The CDR3 sequence: CATQGKNGVATNEKLFF. The CDR3 region has the DNA TGTGCCACCCAGGGCAAAAACGGGGTGGCAACTAATGAAAAACTGTTTTTT.

This chain joins TRBV30 and TRBJ2-1; tentative D call: TRBD2 (6 bases). The CDR3 length is 14 residues. CDR1 GTSNPN and CDR2 SVGIG come from the germline V gene (reference sequence). Deletions cut 2 bases from V and 10 bases from J, with 18 bases between. CDR3 sequence: CAWSYGTGVKEQFF. The CDR3 nucleotides are TGTGCCTGGAGTTACGGGACTGGAGTAAAGGAGCAGTTCTTC.

The chain recombines TRBV29-1 with TRBJ2-1, with D possibly matching TRBD2 (5 bases). Germline CDR1 is SQVTM and CDR2 is ANQGSEA. V lost 8 bases and J 2 bases, leaving 7 bases between the germline ends. The CDR3 has 11 amino acids. CDR3 nucleotides: TGCAGCTCCGGGACCTACAATGAGCAGTTCTTC. Its protein is CSSGTYNEQFF.

The chain combines TRBV18 with TRBJ1-1, with 9 bases that match TRBD1. Germline CDR1 KGHSH, CDR2 LQKENI. After removal of 3 bases from V and 5 bases from J, the junction contained 7 bases not matched to a gene. The CDR3 totals 15 residues. CDR3 amino acids: CASSPTGTGRTEAFF. The CDR3, as DNA: TGTGCCAGCTCACCTACCGGGACAGGGCGGACTGAAGCTTTCTTT.